This T cell receptor (beta chain) is drawn from a study of PD-1 blockade in classical Hodgkin lymphoma. Findings and caveats of the study: By C4D1 there was a significant rise in CD4+ TCR diversity but not in CD8+ TCR diversity.

Brentuximab vedotin exposure varied, and every patient relapsed after autologous stem cell transplantation. In the case of this clone: Its specificity is not known.

Sequencing was performed with immunoSEQ multiplex PCR; in TCRdb, only in-frame clones are kept and a portion is missing. This table has some 100,000 clones, approximately 90% appearing once. The CDR3 has 13 residues. Trimming took off 8 bases at V and 2 bases at J, with 12 bases between the two ends. CDR1 MNHEY and CDR2 SVGAGI come from the germline V gene. This specimen was peripheral blood mononuclear cells (PBMCs), taken before the second cycle of nivolumab. This TCR came from a human donor with classical Hodgkin lymphoma. The V call is TRBV6-5, the J call TRBJ1-2; a weak D match, TRBD1 (5 bases). DNA of the CDR3: TGTGCCAGCGGGCCAGGGTCGAACTATGGCTACACCTTC. Protein sequence: CASGPGSNYGYTF.